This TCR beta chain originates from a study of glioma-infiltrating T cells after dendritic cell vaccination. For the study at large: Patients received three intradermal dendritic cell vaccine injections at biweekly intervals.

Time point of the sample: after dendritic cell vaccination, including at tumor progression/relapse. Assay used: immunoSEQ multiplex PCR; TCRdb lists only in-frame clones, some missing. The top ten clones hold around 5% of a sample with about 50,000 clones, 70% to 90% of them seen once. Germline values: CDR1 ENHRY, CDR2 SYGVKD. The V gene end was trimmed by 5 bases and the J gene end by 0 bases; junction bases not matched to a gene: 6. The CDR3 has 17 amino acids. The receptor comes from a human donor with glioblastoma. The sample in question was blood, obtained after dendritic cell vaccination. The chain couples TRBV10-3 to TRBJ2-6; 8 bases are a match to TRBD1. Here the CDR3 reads CAISPGTGGSGANVLTF. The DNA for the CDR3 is TGTGCCATCAGTCCAGGAACAGGGGGCTCTGGGGCCAACGTCCTGACTTTC.